Listed below are T cell receptor beta chains from one sample, sequenced in a study of cytomegalovirus exposure and HLA in healthy donors. Here immunoSEQ multiplex PCR was the method, and the copy in TCRdb shows in-frame clones only, minus some. The repertoire includes under 200,000 clones, around 72% of them detected once, and about 2.3% sits in the top ten. Sequenced: PBMCs. These receptors were taken from a female donor in good health and CMV-seronegative. Each CDR3 is given without its conserved first and last residue. For some rows the clone size is stated as once, few or many, or as a class when expanded; others skip it.

v_gene	abundance	j_gene	CDR3aa
TRBV4-2	.	TRBJ2-3	ASSQFSRGAADTQY
TRBV4-3	once	TRBJ2-1	ASSQVSGGPKPYNEQF
TRBV5-1	.	TRBJ1-1	ASRWTGGEAF
TRBV19	.	TRBJ1-4	ASSRVGANEKLF
TRBV6-5	.	TRBJ1-1	ASSYALGDRTEAF
TRBV7-2	once	TRBJ1-2	ASSLGPSPNYGYT
TRBV6-5	few	TRBJ2-7	ASSYSLGAYEQY
TRBV30	.	TRBJ1-2	AWDTGGIYGYT
TRBV19	.	TRBJ2-7	ASTWGPGGNEQY
TRBV27	.	TRBJ2-7	ASRPAGTGDGWGYEQY
TRBV4-1	.	TRBJ2-2	ASSQDGREGIGELF
TRBV18	.	TRBJ1-1	ASSPPSQQGRIAF
TRBV18	.	TRBJ2-7	ASSPGSGASYEQY
TRBV7-3	.	TRBJ2-2	ASSTNRATGELF
TRBV9	.	TRBJ1-3	ASSVQDTTGNTIY
TRBV27	.	TRBJ2-1	ASSLATGTNNEQF
TRBV27	.	TRBJ1-6	ASSLSAGGYNSPLH
TRBV11-2	.	TRBJ1-3	ASEPSGKGNTIY
TRBV18	.	TRBJ1-1	ASTPGQGANTEAF
TRBV19	.	TRBJ2-6	ASSIGRIGALGGANVLT
TRBV4-1	.	TRBJ2-6	ASSQDGGGSGANVLT
TRBV27	.	TRBJ1-1	ASSLQGWANTEAF
TRBV2	.	TRBJ1-1	ASSDIRNTEAF
TRBV11-2	.	TRBJ2-1	ASSFGGGTYNEQF
TRBV6-1	.	TRBJ1-2	ASSEDSGENYGYT
TRBV29-1	.	TRBJ1-1	SVKFQGTTEAF
TRBV19	.	TRBJ1-5	ASSILFRDSNQPQH
TRBV18	.	TRBJ1-1	ASSAQGMGAEAF
TRBV6-1	.	TRBJ1-1	ASSGAANTEAF
TRBV21-1	.	TRBJ1-5	ASSNRGQGASNQPQH
TRBV7-6	.	TRBJ2-1	ASGRAGNEQF
TRBV5-5	.	TRBJ2-6	ASSFEGGSGANVLT
TRBV19	once	TRBJ1-5	ASRTRGPQH
TRBV30	once	TRBJ1-5	AWTPPGQGGWAQH
TRBV10-3	.	TRBJ2-7	AISVTSGGPYEQY
TRBV27	.	TRBJ1-1	ASSTLDRGGNTEAF
TRBV10-2	.	TRBJ1-4	ASQPSGGANEKLF
TRBV15	.	TRBJ1-1	ATSRDRGDEAF
TRBV11-2	.	TRBJ2-2	ASSAPGGGRELF
TRBV6-5	.	TRBJ2-7	ASSYGGSVNYEQY
TRBV7-6	.	TRBJ1-1	ASSPRRGIAEAF
TRBV7-2	.	TRBJ2-7	ASSPQEISYEQY
TRBV4-1	few	TRBJ1-6	ASSLGPSPLH
TRBV30	.	TRBJ1-5	AWSLGTGKQPQH
TRBV7-9	once	TRBJ2-1	ASSRTLGTGNNEQF
TRBV4-2	.	TRBJ2-2	ASSQEARGGSITGELF
TRBV7-2	once	TRBJ1-4	ASSYDRSNEKLF
TRBV18	.	TRBJ1-5	ASSPTADQPQH
TRBV13	few	TRBJ2-1	ASSFPKRTDNEQF
TRBV6-5	.	TRBJ2-2	ASSYHGVTGELF
TRBV2	.	TRBJ1-1	ASMETGGFTEAF
TRBV6-4	.	TRBJ1-1	ASSYFYRGTEAF
TRBV28	.	TRBJ2-1	ASSPMVAYHNEQF
TRBV19	few	TRBJ1-3	ASGVASGNTIY
TRBV7-9	.	TRBJ2-1	SSSRRTSGEQF
TRBV6-1	.	TRBJ1-5	ASSEVWGADQPQH
TRBV7-9	.	.	ASSSTIGTSYEQY